A selection of T cell receptor beta chains follows, all from one sample in a study of CD8 T cells in ankylosing spondylitis. MiXCR was run by TCRdb on the 5' RACE reads, yielding one entry per CDR3 protein. The table records under 300,000 distinct CDR3 sequences, around 11% of them present only once. The sequenced material came from blood, either unsorted or a sorted T cell fraction (not recorded which). These receptors all come from a male donor with ankylosing spondylitis or in good health (not recorded which). Both conserved end residues are part of each CDR3. The D gene is left open where the match is weak. Some rows have no size entry. The others give once, few or many, or a class for an expanded clone.

>NA|TRBJ2-5|TRBV7-9|many
CASSLGTFEETQYF
TGTGCCAGCAGCTTAGGAACCTTTGAAGAGACCCAGTACTTC
>NA|TRBJ2-5|TRBV2|NA
CASNGGEQETQYF
TGTGCCAGCAACGGGGGAGAACAAGAGACCCAGTACTTC
>TRBD2|TRBJ2-1|TRBV7-8|many
CASSLERLAGAEQFF
TGTGCCAGCAGCTTAGAAAGACTAGCGGGAGCTGAGCAGTTCTTC
>NA|TRBJ2-5|TRBV5-6|many
CASSLGATGVQQETQYF
TGTGCCAGCAGCTTGGGCGCTACGGGAGTGCAACAAGAGACCCAGTACTTC
>TRBD2|TRBJ2-2|TRBV5-1|NA
CASSPAGLAANTGELFF
TGCGCCAGCAGCCCGGCGGGACTAGCGGCGAACACCGGGGAGCTGTTTTTT
>TRBD2|TRBJ2-5|TRBV20-1|many
CSARTSGRRETQYF
TGCAGTGCCAGAACTAGCGGGAGGAGGGAGACCCAGTACTTC
>TRBD1|TRBJ2-1|TRBV7-3|NA
CASSHDGTGNYNEQFF
TGTGCCAGCAGCCATGACGGGACAGGGAATTACAATGAGCAGTTCTTC
>TRBD2|TRBJ2-1|TRBV20-1|NA
CSARDRRAGVKDEQFF
TGCAGTGCTAGAGATAGGAGAGCGGGGGTTAAAGATGAGCAGTTCTTC
>NA|TRBJ2-1|TRBV30|NA
CAWRSWRGYNEQFF
TGTGCCTGGAGGTCCTGGCGGGGCTACAATGAGCAGTTCTTC
>TRBD2|TRBJ2-1|TRBV20-1|few
CCASRPGLALNEQFF
TGCTGTGCTAGCCGACCGGGACTAGCCTTGAATGAGCAGTTCTTC
>TRBD2|TRBJ2-7|TRBV5-1|many
CASSPLAGGNEQYF
TGCGCCAGCAGCCCGCTAGCGGGAGGTAACGAGCAGTACTTC
>NA|TRBJ1-5|TRBV20-1|many
CSAPKPGGSQPQHF
TGCAGTGCTCCAAAACCGGGGGGCAGTCAGCCCCAGCATTTT
>NA|TRBJ1-3|TRBV3-1|few
CASSPLLNSGNTIYF
TGTGCCAGCAGCCCGTTACTCAACTCTGGAAACACCATATATTTT
>NA|TRBJ1-5|TRBV19|NA
CASRWGNQPQHF
TGTGCCAGCAGGTGGGGCAATCAGCCCCAGCATTTT
>NA|TRBJ1-2|TRBV3-1|NA
CASTELGVSQDSGYTF
TGTGCCAGCACCGAATTGGGGGTATCACAGGATAGTGGCTACACCTTC
>NA|TRBJ1-1|TRBV9|few
CASSVYPGGTEAFF
TGTGCCAGCAGCGTATATCCTGGGGGCACTGAAGCTTTCTTT
>NA|TRBJ2-3|TRBV15|many
CATSSGSNTDTQYF
TGTGCCACCAGCAGCGGGAGTAACACAGATACGCAGTATTTT
>TRBD2|TRBJ2-1|TRBV5-1|many
CASSGLAGVHEQFF
TGCGCCAGCTCAGGACTAGCGGGAGTTCATGAGCAGTTCTTC
>TRBD1|TRBJ2-7|TRBV20-1|once
CSARTGMRYEQYF
TGCAGTGCGCGGACAGGGATGAGGTACGAGCAGTACTTC
>NA|TRBJ2-5|TRBV27|NA
CASSLSTLGETQYF
TGTGCCAGCAGTTTATCTACGTTGGGGGAGACCCAGTACTTC
>TRBD1|TRBJ1-6|TRBV18|NA
CASSQQRTGVDSPLHF
TGTGCCAGCTCACAGCAACGGACAGGCGTAGATTCACCCCTCCACTTT
>NA|TRBJ2-3|TRBV12-3/TRBV12-4|many
CASSSGTTSTDTQYF
TGTGCCAGCAGTTCCGGGACCACTAGCACAGATACGCAGTATTTT
>NA|TRBJ1-2|TRBV19|NA
CASAAVEGGYTF
TGTGCCAGCGCTGCAGTGGAGGGAGGCTACACCTTC
>NA|TRBJ1-1|TRBV20-1|many
CSARDDGGQRNTEAFF
TGCAGTGCTAGAGATGACGGGGGGCAGAGGAACACTGAAGCTTTCTTT